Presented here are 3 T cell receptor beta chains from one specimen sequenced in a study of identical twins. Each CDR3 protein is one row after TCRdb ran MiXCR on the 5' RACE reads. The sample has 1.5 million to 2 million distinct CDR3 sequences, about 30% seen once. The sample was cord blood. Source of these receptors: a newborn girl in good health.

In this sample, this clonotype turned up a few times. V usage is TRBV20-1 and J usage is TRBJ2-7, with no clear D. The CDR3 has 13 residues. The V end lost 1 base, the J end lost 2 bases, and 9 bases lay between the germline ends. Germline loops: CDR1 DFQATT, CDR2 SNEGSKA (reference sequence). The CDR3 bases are TGCAGTGCTAGAGTGGTAACAGCCTACGAGCAGTACTTC. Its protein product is CSARVVTAYEQYF.

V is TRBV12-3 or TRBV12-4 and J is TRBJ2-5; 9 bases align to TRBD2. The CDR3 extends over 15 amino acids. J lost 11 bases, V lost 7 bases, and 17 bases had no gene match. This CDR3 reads CASTISPLAGSEQYF. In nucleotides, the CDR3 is TGTGCCAGCACCATATCCCCCCTAGCGGGGTCTGAGCAGTACTTC.

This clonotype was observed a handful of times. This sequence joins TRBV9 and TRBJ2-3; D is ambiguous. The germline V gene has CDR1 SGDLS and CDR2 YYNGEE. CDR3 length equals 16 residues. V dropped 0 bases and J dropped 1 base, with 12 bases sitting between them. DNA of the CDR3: TGTGCCAGCAGCGTAGTAGTGGGAATGGGCACAGATACGCAGTATTTT. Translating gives CASSVVVGMGTDTQYF. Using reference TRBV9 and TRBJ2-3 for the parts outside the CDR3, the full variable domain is DSGVTQTPKHLITATGQRVTLRCSPRSGDLSVYWYQQSLDQGLQFLIQYYNGEERAKGNILERFSAQQFPDLHSELNLSSLELGDSALYFCASSVVVGMGTDTQYFGPGTRLTVL.